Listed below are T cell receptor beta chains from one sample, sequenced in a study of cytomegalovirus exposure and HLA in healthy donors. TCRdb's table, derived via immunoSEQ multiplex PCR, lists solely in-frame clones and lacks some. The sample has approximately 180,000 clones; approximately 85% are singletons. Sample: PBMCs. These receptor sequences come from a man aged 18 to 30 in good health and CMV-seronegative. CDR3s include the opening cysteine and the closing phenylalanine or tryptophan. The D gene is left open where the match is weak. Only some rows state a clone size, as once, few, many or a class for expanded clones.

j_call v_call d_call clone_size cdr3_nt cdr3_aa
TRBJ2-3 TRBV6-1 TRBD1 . TGTGCCAGCAGTGAATCCACGGGACAGGGCACAGATACGCAGTATTTT CASSESTGQGTDTQYF
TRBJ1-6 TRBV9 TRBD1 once TGTGCCAGCAGCGGGGCCGTGGACAGGGTTTCACCCCTCCACTTT CASSGAVDRVSPLHF
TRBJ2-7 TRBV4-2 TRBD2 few TGTGCCAGCAGCCACGGACTAGAGTTCGACGAGCAGTACTTC CASSHGLEFDEQYF
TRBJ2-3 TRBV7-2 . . TGTGCCAGCAGCTTAGACAAGACAGATACGCAGTATTTT CASSLDKTDTQYF
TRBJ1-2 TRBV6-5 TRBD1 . TGTGCCAGCAGCGAAACAGGGGCTAACTATGGCTACACCTTC CASSETGANYGYTF
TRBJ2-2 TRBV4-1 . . TGCGCCAGCAGCCAAGACGCTCGGGGTTCCGCCGGGGAGCTGTTTTTT CASSQDARGSAGELFF
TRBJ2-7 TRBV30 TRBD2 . TGTGCCTGGAGTGTACGACTAGCGGGGAGGTTTCGGCCTTACGAGCAGTACTTC CAWSVRLAGRFRPYEQYF
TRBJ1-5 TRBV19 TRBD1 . TGTGCCAGTAGCAATGAGGGGCCTGACAGGGGGGAGAGACAGCCCCAGCATTTT CASSNEGPDRGERQPQHF
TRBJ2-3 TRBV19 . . TGTGCCAGTAGTATGAGCGGAAGCACAGATACGCAGTATTTT CASSMSGSTDTQYF
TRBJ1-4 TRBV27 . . TGTGCCAGCAGTTTCCAAGGGGGAACACTGTTTTTT CASSFQGGTLFF
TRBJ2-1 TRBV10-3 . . TGTGCCATCAGTGAGTGGGGGACTCGACGGAATGAGCAGTTCTTC CAISEWGTRRNEQFF
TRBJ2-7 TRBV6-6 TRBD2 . TGTGCCAGCAGTTACTCCCCCGGGACTAGGGGCGAGCAGTACTTC CASSYSPGTRGEQYF
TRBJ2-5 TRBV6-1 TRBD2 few TGTGCCAGCAGTGAAGGACAGTTGGGGGGGGAGACCCAGTACTTC CASSEGQLGGETQYF
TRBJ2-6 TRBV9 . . TGTGCCAGCAGCGTAGCGGCTGGGGCCAACGTCCTGACTTTC CASSVAAGANVLTF
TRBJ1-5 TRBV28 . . TGTGCCAGCAGCCCCCTGCGGCTCCCGTCCCAGCATTTT CASSPLRLPSQHF
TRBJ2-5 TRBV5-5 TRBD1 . TGTGCCAGCAGCATGACGGGACAGGGGTCTCACGAGACCCAGTACTTC CASSMTGQGSHETQYF
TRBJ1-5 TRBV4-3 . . TGCGCCAGCAGCCAAGACGTACGGGGCAATCAGCCCCAGCATTTT CASSQDVRGNQPQHF
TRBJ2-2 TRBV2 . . TGTGCCAGCAGTGGAGCGCCAGGGCACACCGGGGAGCTGTTTTTT CASSGAPGHTGELFF
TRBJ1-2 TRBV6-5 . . TGTGCCAACCCCCCCACGGGGAGGGATGGCTACACCTTC CANPPTGRDGYTF
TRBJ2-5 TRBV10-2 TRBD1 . TGCGCCAGCAGAGACCCTAACAGGGGCAGCCCGCCCGGCCAGTACTTC CASRDPNRGSPPGQYF
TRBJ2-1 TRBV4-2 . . TGTGCCAGCAGCCAAGATGCGGATACCTACAATGAGCAGTTCTTC CASSQDADTYNEQFF
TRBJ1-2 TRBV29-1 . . TGCAGCGTTGAAGATCGAGGCAGGGGACAACACTATGGCTACACCTTC CSVEDRGRGQHYGYTF
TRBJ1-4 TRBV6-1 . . TGTGCCAGCAGTGAAGCAGGACATTTTGAAAAACTGTTTTTT CASSEAGHFEKLFF
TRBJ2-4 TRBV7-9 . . TGTGCCAGCAGCTTAGTGGGGGCCGCCAAAAACATTCAGTACTTC CASSLVGAAKNIQYF
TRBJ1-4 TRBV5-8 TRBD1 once TGTGCCAGCAGCCGACAGGGGGCAAATGAAAAACTGTTTTTT CASSRQGANEKLFF
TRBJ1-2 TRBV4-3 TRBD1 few TGCGCCAGCAGCCAAGAAACAGGACAGGGTTACTATGGCTACACCTTC CASSQETGQGYYGYTF
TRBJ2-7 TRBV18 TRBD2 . TGTGCCAGCTCACCGAGGACTAGCGGGATATACGAGCAGTACTTC CASSPRTSGIYEQYF
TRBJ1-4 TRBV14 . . TGTGCCAGCAGCCCGGCCCCATCGGGTGAAAAACTGTTTTTT CASSPAPSGEKLFF
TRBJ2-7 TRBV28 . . TGTGCCAGCAGAGTACAGGGGACTTACGAGCAGTACTTC CASRVQGTYEQYF
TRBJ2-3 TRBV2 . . TGTGCCAGCAGTGTCTTAGGGCTAGCTAGGCCAGATACGCAGTATTTT CASSVLGLARPDTQYF
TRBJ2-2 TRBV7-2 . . TGTGCCAGCAGCTTAAGGGCGCGGGGAAACACCGGGGAGCTGTTTTTT CASSLRARGNTGELFF
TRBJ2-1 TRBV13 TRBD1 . TGTGCCAGCAGCTTACCGACAGGGGGCAGGAATGAGCAGTTCTTC CASSLPTGGRNEQFF
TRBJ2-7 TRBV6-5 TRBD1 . TGTGCCAGCACCGGCCTCGGGACAGGGACCTACGAGCAGTACTTC CASTGLGTGTYEQYF
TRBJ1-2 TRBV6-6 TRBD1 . TGTGCCAGCAGTTACGGACAGGGGCGCTACACCTTC CASSYGQGRYTF
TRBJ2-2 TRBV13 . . TGTGCCAGCAGCTTAGGTAACAGGGTTTCGCCCGGGGAGCTGTTTTTT CASSLGNRVSPGELFF
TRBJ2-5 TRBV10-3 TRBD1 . TGTGCCATCAGCGACAGGGAACAGACCCAGTACTTC CAISDREQTQYF
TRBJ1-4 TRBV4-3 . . TGCGCCAGCAGCCAAGTCCCGGCAACTAATGAAAAACTGTTTTTT CASSQVPATNEKLFF
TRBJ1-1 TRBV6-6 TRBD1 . TGTGCCAGCAGTTCCTCAAGGGACAGGGTAGCCCCTGAAGCTTTCTTT CASSSSRDRVAPEAFF
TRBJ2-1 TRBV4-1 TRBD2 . TGCGCCAGCAGCCAAGTGGGCGGGAGCTACAATGAGCAGTTCTTC CASSQVGGSYNEQFF
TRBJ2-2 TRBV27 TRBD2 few TGTGCCAGCAGTCCCGGGACTATCACCGGGGAGCTGTTTTTT CASSPGTITGELFF
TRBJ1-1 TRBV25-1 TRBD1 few TGTGCCAGCAGGCAGACAGGGTTGAGCACTGAAGCTTTCTTT CASRQTGLSTEAFF